This T cell receptor beta chain was sequenced for a study of read filtering for tumor transcriptome and immune sequencing. Study overall: The cohort had some 17 men and under 15 women aged about 45 to 80, mean about 72 years. By R-ISS, stages I, II and III held about 8, 15 and 7 patients. After DNase treatment, RNA was made into whole-transcriptome libraries. Notes on the study in general: Even smaller IR-seq throughput identified most shared clonotypes.

This clonotype appeared many times. The target antigen is unknown. V lost 6 bases to trimming and J lost 4 bases, with 18 bases between them. The CDR3 contains 15 residues. Germline V lookup: CDR1 MDHEN, CDR2 SYDVKM. Molecular barcoded adaptors covering alpha/delta and beta/gamma chains were used on about 390 ng RNA. From the reads, TCRdb called clonotypes with MiXCR, one entry per CDR3 protein. The profile shows roughly 49,000 distinct CDR3 sequences, roughly 20% of them singletons. This clonotype originated in a donor at least 40 years old with multiple myeloma. Material for sequencing was a population of CD138-negative cells sorted from bone marrow. The V call is TRBV28, the J call TRBJ2-5; possibly TRBD2 for D (6 bases). CDR3 sequence: CASSPRPGAPETQYF. CDR3 DNA sequence: TGTGCCAGCAGCCCAAGGCCGGGAGCCCCAGAGACCCAGTACTTC.